This T cell receptor beta chain was obtained from a study of T cell responses to AZD1222 COVID-19 vaccine. CDR3 size: 14 residues. CDR1 MGHRA and CDR2 YSYEKL come from the germline V gene. Trimming at V came to 6 bases and at J to 4 bases, leaving 8 bases not matched to a gene. General observations from the study: When two AZD1222 doses had been given, Spike-specific TCR breadth and depth rose.

Turning to this clone: What it recognizes is unknown.

Only in-frame clones appear in the TCRdb table, and some are missing; sequencing was by immunoSEQ multiplex PCR. There are 70,000 to 90,000 clones in the sample; around 87% occur only once, and more than 15% lies in the top ten. Combined were second doses at about 4 or about 12 weeks. The gene calls are TRBV4-1 and TRBJ2-7; TRBD1 agrees at 8 bases. This clonotype originated in an adult who received the AZD1222 COVID-19 vaccine. The sequencing used peripheral blood, collected 28 days after the second AZD1222 dose. CDR3: CASSQTGAGYEQYF. CDR3 nucleotide sequence: TGCGCCAGCAGTCAGACAGGGGCGGGTTACGAGCAGTACTTC.